The table lists the clone carrying this T cell receptor beta chain with a few counts. The target antigen is unknown. From live CD3+CD8+TCRalphabeta+ cells, four PD-1 and/or TIGIT subsets were sorted. The sample is drawn from a study of circulating CD8 cells and anti-PD-1 response in melanoma. Study in general: Treatment was intravenous nivolumab at 3 mg/kg every 2 weeks. About 50% of the 13 melanoma patients received first-line anti-PD-1 therapy. Regarding the study as a whole: Generally, no replicate experiments were performed. Subset repertoires were largely private at M1, with under 7% shared.

Each library started from roughly 15 ng of total RNA using the QIAseq Immune Repertoire TCR panel. Each CDR3 protein gets one entry after TCRdb re-called the reads with MiXCR. The sample consists of 500 to 750 distinct CDR3 sequences, around 9.7% of them appearing once. Between the trimmed V and J ends, which lost 1 base and 4 bases, there was a span of 7 bases. Germline V gene lookup returns CDR1 SQVTM and CDR2 ANQGSEA. CDR3 length: 12 amino acids. The sequence was collected from a human donor with melanoma. The chain is built from TRBV29-1 and TRBJ1-2, with D unclear. The source was CD8+ T cells from PBMCs, collected at baseline or after one month of anti-PD-1 therapy (not recorded which). The CDR3 here is CSVEVKPYGYTF. The CDR3 DNA reads TGCAGCGTTGAAGTCAAGCCCTATGGCTACACCTTC.